One T cell receptor beta chain is described in this entry. These data belong to a study of blood T cell repertoires in COVID-19. Study-wide background: Samples taken during acute and convalescent COVID-19 were collected in the United States, Italy and Spain. The analysed material was cDNA or gDNA that came from T cells, B-cell-depleted T cells, or PBMCs.

Only in-frame clones appear in the TCRdb table, and some are missing; sequencing was by immunoSEQ multiplex PCR. The sample records about 120,000 clones, 78% being singletons. Germline CDR1 is SGHRS and CDR2 is YFSETQ. The V gene lost 0 bases and the J gene lost 2 bases, with 18 bases spanning the gap. This CDR3 is 18 amino acids long. This TCR was sampled from a man between 65 and 80 years old with acute or convalescent COVID-19. The specimen was peripheral blood. The rearrangement joins TRBV5-1 to TRBJ2-1; maybe TRBD1 (5 bases). This CDR3 is CASSLEVAGIRAYNEQFF. The CDR3 nucleotides read TGCGCCAGCAGCTTGGAGGTGGCAGGGATACGGGCCTACAATGAGCAGTTCTTC.